This passage covers 4 T cell receptor beta chains from one sample sequenced in a study of T cells in Graves' hyperthyroidism and ophthalmopathy. Amplified TCR beta CDR3 regions came from RNA transcripts. During a first-round RT-PCR of the TCR CDR3, the HTBI primer set was used. A single record per CDR3 protein comes from TCRdb applying MiXCR to the multiplex PCR reads. Of more than 550,000 distinct CDR3 sequences listed, roughly 17% are singletons. Material for sequencing was blood. These receptor sequences come from a man aged 50-60 years with Graves' hyperthyroidism.

This clonotype is classed as medium-sized. This chain joins TRBV2 and TRBJ1-6, with D tentatively TRBD1 (5 bases). The V end was cut by 9 bases, the J end by 5 bases, with 17 bases between. The CDR3 has 15 residues. The germline V gene has CDR1 SNHLY and CDR2 FYNNEI. The CDR3 DNA is TGTGCCAGAAGACGGACACAGAGTGATAATTCACCCCTCCACTTT. Translation: CARRRTQSDNSPLHF.

In the case of this clonotype: This may arise from a read error, as a much more abundant clone is one base away. J is TRBJ2-2 and V is TRBV20-1, with 10 bases lining up with TRBD2. Germline CDR1 and CDR2: DFQATT and SNEGSKA (reference sequence). The CDR3 spans 14 residues. In DNA, the CDR3 is TGCAGTGCTAGAAAACTAGCGGGGACCGGGGTGCTGTTTTTT. Encoded protein: CSARKLAGTGVLFF.

Details on this clonotype: The CDR3 ends on some other residue instead of the conserved phenylalanine or tryptophan, so this is likely a read error. The chain's CDR3 is CASSLSRGLTYEQYL. CDR3 in DNA: TGTGCCAGCAGTTTATCACGGGGCTTGACCTACGAGCAGTACCTC. V is TRBV27 and J is TRBJ2-7; TRBD1 or TRBD2 may be the D gene (5 bases each). The CDR3 runs 15 residues. V was pared by 0 bases and J by 2 bases, with 11 bases between. The germline CDR1 and CDR2 sequences are MNHEY and SMNVEV (reference sequence).

For this clonotype: A clone one base away is much larger, so this may be a read error. The DNA of the CDR3 is TGTGCCATCAGTGGTATCGGCGGGGGAGAGACCCAGTACTTC. It codes for CAISGIGGGETQYF. The chain combines TRBV10-3 with TRBJ2-5; 7 nucleotides match TRBD2. Germline assignment: CDR1 ENHRY and CDR2 SYGVKD. The CDR3 spans 14 residues. Germline trimming cut 4 bases from V and 4 bases from J; bases unmatched to any gene: 6.